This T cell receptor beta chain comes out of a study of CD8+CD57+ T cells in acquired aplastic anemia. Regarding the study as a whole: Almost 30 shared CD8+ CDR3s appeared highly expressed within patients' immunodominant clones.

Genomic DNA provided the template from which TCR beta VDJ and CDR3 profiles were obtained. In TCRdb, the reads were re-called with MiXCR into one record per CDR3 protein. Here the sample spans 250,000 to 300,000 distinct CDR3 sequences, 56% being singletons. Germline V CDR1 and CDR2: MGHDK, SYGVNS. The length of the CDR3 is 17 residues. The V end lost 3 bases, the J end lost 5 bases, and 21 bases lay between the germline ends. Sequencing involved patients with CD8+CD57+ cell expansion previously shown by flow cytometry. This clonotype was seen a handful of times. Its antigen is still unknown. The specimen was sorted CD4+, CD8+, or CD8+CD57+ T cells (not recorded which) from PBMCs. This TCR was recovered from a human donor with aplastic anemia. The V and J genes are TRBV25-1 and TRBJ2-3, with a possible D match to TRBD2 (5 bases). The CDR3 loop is CASSDVYGEGRRDTQYF. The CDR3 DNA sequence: TGTGCCAGCAGTGATGTCTACGGGGAAGGACGTAGAGATACGCAGTATTTT.